A single sample is the source of the 11 T cell receptor beta chains below, sequenced in a study of blood T cells in healthy people across ages. With a J-beta primer mix and a sample-barcoded 5' primer, a second PCR ran about 7 to 12 cycles. Each CDR3 protein gets one entry after TCRdb re-called the 5' RACE reads with MiXCR. The sample has approximately 780,000 distinct CDR3 sequences, 20% to 30% seen once. These data were likewise used in another study, on T cells of mothers and their children.

Material: blood. The receptors derive from a boy aged 10-17 years in good health.

Concerning this clonotype: The junction and the germline gene differ at one end; a read error may be behind it. This chain links TRBV27 with TRBJ2-5, with D maybe TRBD1 (6 bases). The CDR3 contains 14 residues. Germline values: CDR1 MNHEY, CDR2 SMNVEV (reference sequence). The DNA of the CDR3 is TGTGCCAGCAGTCCCGGGACAATGGGTCGCGAGCAGTGCTTC. The encoded protein is CASSPGTMGREQCF.

This clonotype showed up just a few times. The chain uses TRBV12-3 or TRBV12-4 and TRBJ2-3, with D perhaps matching TRBD1 (6 bases). Deletions cut 1 base from V and 2 bases from J, with 16 bases between. CDR3 length equals 17 residues. The CDR3 DNA reads as TGTGCCAGCAGTTTAGTTTGGGACACGGACCCCACAGATACGCAGTATTTT. Encoded protein: CASSLVWDTDPTDTQYF.

This clonotype has more than one count but fewer than ten. The chain links TRBV28 to TRBJ2-3; D gene uncertain. The CDR3 has 15 amino acids. V was trimmed by 3 bases and J by 1 base, leaving 11 bases between them. Germline V gene data show CDR1 as MDHEN and CDR2 as SYDVKM. The CDR3 is CASSFPNRGTDTQYF. CDR3 in DNA: TGTGCCAGCAGTTTCCCGAATCGGGGCACAGATACGCAGTATTTT.

The V call is TRBV12-3 or TRBV12-4, the J call TRBJ2-3; D is unresolved. This CDR3 contains 13 residues. V was shortened by 5 bases and J by 15 bases, with 21 bases between the two germline ends. This CDR3 is CASSILSTDTEYF. The CDR3 nucleotides are TGTGCCAGCAGTATCCTGAGCACAGATACGGAATATTTT.

V usage is TRBV20-1 and J usage is TRBJ2-3; the match to TRBD2 covers 7 bases. With 5 bases clipped from V and 6 bases from J, the junction kept 11 bases outside the gene matches. Per germline, CDR1 DFQATT and CDR2 SNEGSKA (reference sequence). This CDR3 spans 14 amino acids. CDR3 amino acids: CSARSPGGRDTQYF. DNA of the CDR3: TGCAGTGCTCGCTCGCCGGGGGGAAGGGATACGCAGTATTTT.

V gene TRBV7-9 combines with J gene TRBJ1-5; D is unclear. Germline loops: CDR1 SEHNR, CDR2 FQNEAQ (reference sequence). The CDR3 is made up of 13 amino acids. V was pared by 5 bases and J by 9 bases, with 14 bases between. The CDR3 nucleotides read TGTGCCAGCAGCACGGGAAGGAATGGGCCCCAGCATTTT. Its translation: CASSTGRNGPQHF. Full variable domain (remainder filled in from reference TRBV7-9 and TRBJ1-5): DTGVSQNPRHKITKRGQNVTFRCDPISEHNRLYWYRQTLGQGPEFLTYFQNEAQLEKSRLLSDRFSAERPKGSFSTLEIQRTEQGDSAMYLCASSTGRNGPQHFGDGTRLSIL.

The rearrangement joins TRBV9 to TRBJ2-5; 8 nucleotides agree with TRBD1. CDR3 length: 15 residues. J gave up 2 bases and V 0 bases, and 3 bases lay outside the gene matches. Germline V gives CDR1 SGDLS, CDR2 YYNGEE. Here the CDR3 DNA reads TGTGCCAGCAGCGTAGGACAGGGGCGACAAGAGACCCAGTACTTC. Its translation is CASSVGQGRQETQYF.

The chain has TRBV3-1 and TRBJ2-7; tentative D call: TRBD2 (5 bases). This CDR3 is built from 15 residues. Germline V gene data show CDR1 as LGHDT and CDR2 as YNNKEL (reference sequence). V was trimmed by 0 bases and J by 1 base, leaving 10 bases between them. The CDR3 here is CASSQELGVSYEQYF. The CDR3 nucleotides are TGTGCCAGCAGCCAAGAGCTCGGGGTATCCTACGAGCAGTACTTC.

This clonotype has more than one count but fewer than ten. This chain joins TRBV6-1 and TRBJ1-5; TRBD1 matches 11 bases. The CDR3 has 18 amino acids. Per the germline V gene, CDR1 is MNHNS and CDR2 is SASEGT. The ends lost 4 bases at V and 8 bases at J; junction bases unmatched: 16. The CDR3 loop is CASSVLLPAGQGVKPQHF. The CDR3 nucleotides read TGTGCCAGCAGTGTATTGCTTCCCGCGGGACAGGGGGTGAAGCCCCAGCATTTT.

V usage is TRBV21-1 and J usage is TRBJ2-1. The J call could be wrong; TRBJ2-7 is a better fit for the DNA end. TRBV21-1 is tagged as a pseudogene. This CDR3 contains 16 residues. The CDR3 DNA follows: TGTGCCAGCAGCAAAGCGACCTACTCCTTCAACTACGAGCAGTACTTC. It translates to CASSKATYSFNYEQYF.

This clonotype was seen a single time. The chain has TRBV28 and TRBJ1-3, with 8 bases identical to TRBD1. The CDR3 spans 18 residues. J lost 1 base, V lost 3 bases, and 11 bases had no gene match. CDR1 is MDHEN, CDR2 SYDVKM, per germline. As DNA, the CDR3 is TGTGCCAGCAGTTTGGGTCCCAGGGGGCGAGATTCTGGAAACACCATATATTTT. Translating gives CASSLGPRGRDSGNTIYF.